These 17 T cell receptor beta chains were all obtained from the same sample, sequenced in a study of OX40 agonist ivuxolimab in advanced cancers. Data came from immunoSEQ multiplex PCR; TCRdb stores just in-frame clones and leaves some out. This table has some 64,000 clones, roughly nine tenths appearing once. Source: CD4+ or CD8+ T cells sorted from blood, taken in a trial of the OX40 agonist ivuxolimab. These receptors were obtained from an adult with an advanced solid tumor such as melanoma, head and neck, liver or kidney cancer.

The chain joins TRBV5-1 to TRBJ1-1; D is ambiguous. Deletions cut 2 bases from V and 3 bases from J, with 11 bases between. The germline CDR1 and CDR2 sequences are SGHRS and YFSETQ. The CDR3 loop spans 14 amino acids. This chain's CDR3 is CASSLILMDTEAFF. The CDR3 DNA is TGCGCCAGCAGCTTAATATTGATGGACACTGAAGCTTTCTTT.

The J gene is TRBJ1-2, the V gene TRBV6-5; D is unclear. Between the trimmed V and J ends, which lost 6 bases and 1 base, there was a span of 9 bases. CDR1 is MNHEY and CDR2 is SVGAGI in the germline V gene. CDR3 length equals 13 residues. CDR3 amino acids: CASRAVDNYGYTF. In DNA form, the CDR3 reads TGTGCCAGCAGGGCAGTAGATAACTATGGCTACACCTTC.

The table lists this clone with a few counts. This sequence joins TRBV6-6 and TRBJ2-7; D unresolved. V gave up 5 bases and J gave up 5 bases, with 7 bases separating them. Germline CDR1 reads MNHNY; CDR2 reads SVGAGI (reference sequence). This CDR3 region has 11 residues. DNA of the CDR3: TGTGCCAGCAGTACGGAGAACGAGCAGTACTTC. Its translation is CASSTENEQYF.

The genes are TRBV7-9 and TRBJ2-1, with D hard to call. Trimming shortened V by 7 bases and J by 0 bases, and 10 bases separated the two germline ends. CDR3 length equals 14 residues. Germline assignment: CDR1 SEHNR and CDR2 FQNEAQ (reference sequence). CDR3 coding DNA: TGTGCCAGCACCTCAGCCGACTCCTACAATGAGCAGTTCTTC. This codes for CASTSADSYNEQFF.

The genes are TRBV7-8 and TRBJ1-2; no definite D call. The germline V and J ends were trimmed by 0 bases and 3 bases, with 8 bases remaining between them. CDR1 is SGHVS and CDR2 is FQNEAQ in the germline V gene. The CDR3 contains 14 residues. CDR3 sequence: CASSLADGHYGYTF. CDR3 bases: TGTGCCAGCAGCTTAGCGGACGGACACTATGGCTACACCTTC.

V usage is TRBV25-1 and J usage is TRBJ2-7, with 9 positions matching TRBD1. Germline V gives CDR1 MGHDK, CDR2 SYGVNS. V shed 6 bases and J 1 base; nucleotides not matched to a gene: 4. This CDR3 has 14 amino acids. CDR3 protein: CASRLGQGSYEQYF. In nucleotides, the CDR3 is TGTGCCAGCAGACTCGGACAGGGGTCCTACGAGCAGTACTTC.

The chain recombines TRBV7-2 with TRBJ2-6; D is unresolved. Germline loops: CDR1 SGHTA, CDR2 FQGNSA. Trimming left V 5 bases short and J 7 bases short, with 9 bases between. This CDR3 region has 13 residues. As DNA, the CDR3 is TGTGCCAGCAGCATTCAACGAGCCAACGTCCTGACTTTC. This gives the protein CASSIQRANVLTF.

The gene calls are TRBV4-2 and TRBJ2-1; TRBD2 matches 8 bases. The CDR3 covers 16 residues. J lost 2 bases, V lost 4 bases, and 7 bases had no gene match. Germline assignment: CDR1 LGHNA and CDR2 YNFKEQ. DNA for the CDR3: TGTGCCAGCAGCCCGCGAGCGGGGGAACCCTACAATGAGCAGTTCTTC. As protein: CASSPRAGEPYNEQFF.

The chain links TRBV6-5 to TRBJ2-1; D possibly corresponds to TRBD1 (6 bases). CDR3 length equals 13 residues. V was shortened by 5 bases and J by 6 bases, with 11 bases between the two germline ends. Germline V CDR1 and CDR2: MNHEY, SVGAGI. The CDR3 sequence is CASSTDRPNEQFF. DNA for the CDR3: TGTGCCAGCAGTACCGACAGGCCCAATGAGCAGTTCTTC.

The gene calls are TRBV18 and TRBJ2-3, with no clear D. The germline gives CDR1 KGHSH, CDR2 LQKENI. CDR3 length: 14 amino acids. The V and J ends lost 4 bases and 4 bases respectively, with 12 bases between them. The CDR3 DNA is TGTGCCAGCTCACTATCCCTGGCGCCAGATACGCAGTATTTT. This translates into CASSLSLAPDTQYF.

The V and J genes are TRBV6-1 and TRBJ1-5; no reliable D call. Germline CDR1 reads MNHNS; CDR2 reads SASEGT. The V end was cut by 3 bases, the J end by 0 bases, with 12 bases between. The CDR3 covers 16 residues. The CDR3 spells CASSDRPGNSNQPQHF. As DNA, the CDR3 is TGTGCCAGCAGTGATCGGCCGGGCAATAGCAATCAGCCCCAGCATTTT.

The chain combines TRBV19 with TRBJ1-2; D might be TRBD1 (5 bases). V was trimmed by 2 bases and J by 8 bases, leaving 15 bases between them. Germline CDR1 and CDR2: LNHDA and SQIVND (reference sequence). The CDR3 runs to 14 residues. The CDR3, as DNA: TGTGCCAGTAGTATATCGGGCAGGGCGGACGGCTACACCTTC. Its protein is CASSISGRADGYTF.

The CDR3 DNA is TGTGCCAGCAGCTTAGTACAGGGAAACGAGCAGTACTTC. It translates to CASSLVQGNEQYF. The chain couples TRBV11-2 to TRBJ2-5; maybe TRBD1 (6 bases). The DNA end favors TRBJ2-7, so the J call may be wrong. The CDR3 is 13 residues long. Germline V CDR1 and CDR2: SGHAT, FQNNGV.

This chain uses TRBV12-5 with TRBJ2-6, with TRBD1 matching over 9 bases. Germline CDR1 and CDR2: LGHNT and FRNRAP. With V trimmed by 1 base and J by 2 bases, 3 bases remained unmatched. The CDR3 has 17 amino acids. The CDR3 protein is CASGLGQGGTGANVLTF. The CDR3 DNA follows: TGTGCTAGTGGTTTGGGACAGGGGGGGACTGGGGCCAACGTCCTGACTTTC.

The rearrangement links TRBV4-2 to TRBJ1-1, with D uncertain. The CDR3 is 14 residues long. Germline assignment: CDR1 LGHNA and CDR2 YNFKEQ. V gave up 4 bases and J gave up 1 base, with 10 bases separating them. In nucleotides, the CDR3 is TGTGCCAGCAGCCCCGGACTGACGAACACTGAAGCTTTCTTT. Its translation is CASSPGLTNTEAFF.

V is TRBV10-3 and J is TRBJ1-1; D might be TRBD1 (6 bases). The CDR3 loop spans 13 amino acids. V gave up 4 bases and J gave up 5 bases, with 11 bases separating them. The germline V gene has CDR1 ENHRY and CDR2 SYGVKD. The CDR3 protein is CAISGGQLTEAFF. DNA of the CDR3: TGTGCCATCAGTGGAGGACAGCTAACTGAAGCTTTCTTT.

This clone was counted only a few times. The chain combines TRBV19 with TRBJ1-6, with a possible D match to TRBD1 (5 bases). Trimming pared 1 base from V and 10 bases from J, leaving 14 bases between. This CDR3 comprises 15 residues. The germline V gene encodes CDR1 LNHDA and CDR2 SQIVND (reference sequence). DNA for the CDR3: TGTGCCAGTAGTATAGTTACAGGAGTCGACTCACCCCTCCACTTT. Translating gives CASSIVTGVDSPLHF. Complete variable domain (other parts from reference TRBV19 and TRBJ1-6): DGGITQSPKYLFRKEGQNVTLSCEQNLNHDAMYWYRQDPGQGLRLIYYSQIVNDFQKGDIAEGYSVSREKKESFPLTVTSAQKNPTAFYLCASSIVTGVDSPLHFGNGTRLTVT.